The following is a T cell receptor (beta chain) sequence with its context. The sample holds a few counts of this clonotype. Which antigen it targets is not known. Base quality data are lacking; no much larger clone is found one base away. The 39 donors, aged roughly 6 to 95 years, were systemically healthy Caucasian individuals from Russia. Approximately 10 milliliters of peripheral blood were collected from each donor into EDTA-treated Vacutainer tubes. Ficoll-Paque density-gradient centrifugation was used to isolate PBMCs, with at least 7 million obtained per sample. Trizol reagent was used to extract total RNA from the PBMCs, yielding at least 6 micrograms per sample. For every donor, an aliquot of PBMCs went through flow cytometry to measure the percentages of naive CD45RAhigh/CD27high T cells. Including the terminal cysteine and phenylalanine, the CDR3 comprises 18 residues. This entry keeps only the CDR3 DNA: 54 bases, framed from base 1.

The data were taken from a study of blood T cells in healthy people across ages (dated by TCRdb to between 2014 and 2016). Context from the whole study: In model experiments, template switching captured about one uniquely barcoded TCR beta cDNA molecule for every two T cells. Two additional independent replicas of 1 million unique cDNA reads from the same blood draw were analyzed for two donors (one aged 18 to 29 and one aged 80 or older). To avoid experimental bias, donors of different ages were distributed randomly across sequencing lanes. The study measured age-related changes in TCR beta repertoire diversity using deep sequencing normalized with unique cDNA molecular identifiers. The donors were divided into four age groups: young (average around 16 years), middle-aged (around 41), aged (about 61) and long-lived (about 84).

Libraries were constructed by 5' RACE. For sequencing, an Illumina HiSeq 2500 was employed. A second about 6 to 11 cycle PCR used a sample-barcoded 5' primer and a J-beta primer mix. A unique molecular identifier was introduced onto each TCR beta cDNA molecule by a template-switch 5' adaptor carrying 12 random nucleotides. Each sample yielded at least 2.5 million CDR3-containing paired-end reads. All of the RNA was converted into first-strand cDNA using the Mint cDNA synthesis kit, with a TRBC-specific oligonucleotide serving as the primer. After uracil-DNA glycosylase treatment, a first 18-cycle PCR used universal primers M1SS and BC2_uni_R on all cDNA. As for how the authors treated the data: For normalization, 1 million high-quality reads were randomly selected from each sample, with every read carrying a distinct molecular identifier. Reads with shared molecular identifiers were discarded instead of being binned into consensus sequences. CDR3 identification, clonotype clustering and error correction used MiTCR with a Q25 quality threshold and the strictest error-elimination algorithm. A nonparametric unseen species model with Euler transformation was used to estimate lower-bound total TCR beta diversity. TCRdb reprocessed the public reads (quality trimming at Q25 with fastp, clone calling with MiXCR) and kept in-frame beta chains. CDR3 protein duplicates are merged, each entry listing the most common genes and DNA. TCRdb's processing, not the authors', yielded these V and J calls. Present in this sample are about 900,000 distinct CDR3 sequences, approximately 67% of which were seen just once. The ten largest clones take up roughly 25% of the sample.

Overall study results and their limits: As age increased, observed TCR beta diversity per million T cells dropped in a roughly linear way, and a significant reduction was already evident by age about 40. Compared with the aged group, the long-lived group had more naive CD4+ T cells, fewer expanded clones and increased TCR diversity, suggesting age selection. Because donor CMV infection status was unknown, age-related changes in expanded clonotypes were potentially confounded. Because profiling used bulk unsorted PBMCs, naive and antigen-experienced compartments could not be compared conclusively. There was a strong correlation between observed TCR beta diversity and the percentage of naive T cells measured by flow cytometry. Estimates of total diversity based on one million sequenced T cells were considered lower bounds and underestimates.

This sequence originates from a man between 25 and 39 years old in good health. Recombination linked TRBV21-1 to TRBJ2-3; the table names TRBD1, a call not compared with the DNA. TRBV21-1 counts as a pseudogene. The material sequenced was blood. The nucleotide sequence reads TGTGCCAGCAGCAAAGGTTGGGGGCCAGGAGGGGGAACAGATACGCAGTATTTT. Translated, it reads CASSKGWGPGGGTDTQYF.